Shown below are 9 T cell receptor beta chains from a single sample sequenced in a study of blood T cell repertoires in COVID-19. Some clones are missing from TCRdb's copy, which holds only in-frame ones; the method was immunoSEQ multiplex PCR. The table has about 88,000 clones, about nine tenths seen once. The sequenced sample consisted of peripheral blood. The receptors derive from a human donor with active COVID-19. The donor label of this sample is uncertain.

This CDR3 is CASSPSDRGTEAFF. The CDR3 DNA reads TGTGCCAGCAGTCCATCTGACAGGGGCACTGAAGCTTTCTTT. The chain is built from TRBV5-4 and TRBJ1-1, with 8 bases matching TRBD1. The CDR3 has 14 amino acids. The ends lost 5 bases at V and 4 bases at J; junction bases unmatched: 7. From germline, CDR1 is SGHNT and CDR2 YYREEE (reference sequence).

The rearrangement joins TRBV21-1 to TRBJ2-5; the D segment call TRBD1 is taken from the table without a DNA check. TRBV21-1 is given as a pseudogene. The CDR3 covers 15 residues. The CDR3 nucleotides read TGTGCCAGCAGTGAAGTAGGGGGTAGGGAAGAGACCCAGTACTTC. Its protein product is CASSEVGGREETQYF.

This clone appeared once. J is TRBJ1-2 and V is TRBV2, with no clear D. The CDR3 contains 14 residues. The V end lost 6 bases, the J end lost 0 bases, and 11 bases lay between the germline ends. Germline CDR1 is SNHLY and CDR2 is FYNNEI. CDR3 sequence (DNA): TGTGCCAGCAGGGAGAGGGTAGCTAACTATGGCTACACCTTC. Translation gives CASRERVANYGYTF.

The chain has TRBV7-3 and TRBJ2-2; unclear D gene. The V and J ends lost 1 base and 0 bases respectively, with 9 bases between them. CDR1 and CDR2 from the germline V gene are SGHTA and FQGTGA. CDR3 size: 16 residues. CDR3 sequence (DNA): TGTGCCAGCAGCTTAATAGCCGACCCGAACACCGGGGAGCTGTTTTTT. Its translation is CASSLIADPNTGELFF. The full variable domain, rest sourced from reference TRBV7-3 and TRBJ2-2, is GAGVSQTPSNKVTEKGKYVELRCDPISGHTALYWYRQSLGQGPEFLIYFQGTGAADDSGLPNDRFFAVRPEGSVSTLKIQRTERGDSAVYLCASSLIADPNTGELFFGEGSRLTVL.

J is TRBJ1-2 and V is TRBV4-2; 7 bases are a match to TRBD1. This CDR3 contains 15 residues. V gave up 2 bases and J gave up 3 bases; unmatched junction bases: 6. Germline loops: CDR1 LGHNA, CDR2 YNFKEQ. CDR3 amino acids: CASSQSDRADYGYTF. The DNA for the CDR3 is TGTGCCAGCAGCCAATCCGACAGGGCCGACTATGGCTACACCTTC.

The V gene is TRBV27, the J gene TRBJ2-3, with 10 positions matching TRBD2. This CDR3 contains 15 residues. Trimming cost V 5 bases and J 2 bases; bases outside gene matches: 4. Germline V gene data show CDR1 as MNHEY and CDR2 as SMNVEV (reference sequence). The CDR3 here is CASSVGLAFTDTQYF. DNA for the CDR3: TGTGCCAGCAGTGTGGGACTAGCGTTCACAGATACGCAGTATTTT.

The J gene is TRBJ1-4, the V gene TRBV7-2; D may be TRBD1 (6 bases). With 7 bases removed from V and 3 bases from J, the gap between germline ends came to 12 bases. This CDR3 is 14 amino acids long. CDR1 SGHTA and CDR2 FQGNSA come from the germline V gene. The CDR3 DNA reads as TGTGCCAGCAAACGGGACACCTCTAATGAAAAACTGTTTTTT. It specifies CASKRDTSNEKLFF.

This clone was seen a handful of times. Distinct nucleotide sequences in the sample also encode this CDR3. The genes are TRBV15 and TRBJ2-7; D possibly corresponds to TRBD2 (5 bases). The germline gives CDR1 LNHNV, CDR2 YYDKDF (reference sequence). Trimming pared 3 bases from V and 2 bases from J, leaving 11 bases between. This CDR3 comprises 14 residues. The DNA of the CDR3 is TGTGCCACCAGCAGGGTCAGAGGGACCTACGAGCAGTACTTC. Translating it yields CATSRVRGTYEQYF.

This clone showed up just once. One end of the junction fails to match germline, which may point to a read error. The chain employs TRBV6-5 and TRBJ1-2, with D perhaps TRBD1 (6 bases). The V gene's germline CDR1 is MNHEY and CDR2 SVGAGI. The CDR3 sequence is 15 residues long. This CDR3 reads CASSYSHRARDGHTF. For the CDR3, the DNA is TGTGCCAGCAGTTACTCGCACAGGGCTAGGGATGGCCACACCTTC.